This T cell receptor (beta chain) was identified during a study of shared clonotypes between healthy human individuals. The protocol was immunoSEQ multiplex PCR, while the TCRdb copy is restricted to in-frame clones and leaves out a portion. The table lists 730,000 or so clones, approximately 79% of them singletons. The donors were adults (healthy and HIV-negative) with no recent acute infections or vaccinations. The sample was memory CD4+ T cells sorted from blood. Regarding subset: CD45RA-negative fraction. The clonotype comes from a woman in her twenties or thirties in good health.

CDR3 sequence (DNA): TGTGCCAGCAGATGGGAGGGCAGCAATGAGCAGTTCTTC. It translates to CASRWEGSNEQFF. This chain links TRBV11-2 with TRBJ2-1; 7 bases are shared with TRBD2. This CDR3 has 13 amino acids. The V gene end was trimmed by 6 bases and the J gene end by 6 bases; junction bases not matched to a gene: 5. Germline V gene data show CDR1 as SGHAT and CDR2 as FQNNGV.